This T cell receptor beta chain is from a study of cytomegalovirus exposure and HLA in healthy donors. Study findings and constraints: For most TCR beta V segments, an earlier analysis put the productive rate at about 90% or about 30% of the time.

V was shortened by 8 bases and J by 1 base, with 12 bases between the two germline ends. The V gene's germline CDR1 is LNHDA and CDR2 SQIVND (reference sequence). The CDR3 loop spans 14 amino acids. Both 60 Vbeta primers and 13 Jbeta primers went into the PCR. TCRdb's table, derived via immunoSEQ multiplex PCR, lists solely in-frame clones and lacks some. The sample has roughly 120,000 clones; about 80% are singletons. Concerning this clone itself: Its target is not known.

Source material: PBMCs. V gene TRBV19 combines with J gene TRBJ1-5; D possibly corresponds to TRBD1 (5 bases). This TCR was sampled from a human donor in good health. The CDR3 DNA is TGTGCCAGTGGGTACGGGGGAAGCAATCAGCCCCAGCATTTT. Translation gives CASGYGGSNQPQHF.